These T cell receptor beta chains were read from a single sample in a study of human T cells and chemical hapten exposure. TCRdb called the RACE reads again in MiXCR, with one record for every CDR3 protein. The profile shows tens of thousands of distinct CDR3 sequences, approximately 10% of them singletons. Sequencing used whole blood, obtained in connection with sensitization to the hapten diphenylcyclopropenone (DPC). The receptors stem from a man aged 25 to 40 with alopecia areata. Some clones in this sample may be carry-over from other donors' samples. Both conserved end residues are part of each CDR3. The D gene is left open where the match is weak. Clone size, where shown, is once, few, many, or a class for clones that have expanded.

V	J	length	size	D	DNA	CDR3
TRBV7-9	TRBJ2-3	16	NA	NA	TGTGCCAGCAGCTTTTTACGGGACTCGGGCGCAGATACGCAGTATTTT	CASSFLRDSGADTQYF
TRBV6-6	TRBJ1-2	15	NA	NA	TGTGCCAGCAACCCAAGTATGGGGTCTCGATATGGCTACACCTTC	CASNPSMGSRYGYTF
TRBV29-1	TRBJ2-7	13	NA	NA	TGCAGCGTTGAGGGCGCAGGGGGAGGCGAGCAGTACTTC	CSVEGAGGGEQYF
TRBV3-1	TRBJ2-1	15	NA	TRBD2	TGTGCCAGCAGCCGCGGGACTAGCGGGTTCGATGAGCAGTTCTTC	CASSRGTSGFDEQFF
TRBV6-2/TRBV6-3	TRBJ1-1	12	many	NA	TGTGCCAGCAGTTCCCCGAGAACTGAAGCTTTCTTT	CASSSPRTEAFF
TRBV5-1	TRBJ1-1	15	many	NA	TGCGCCAGCAGCTTGGAACCAGGGATGAACACTGAAGCTTTCTTT	CASSLEPGMNTEAFF
TRBV24-1	TRBJ2-5	15	many	TRBD1	TGTGCCACCAGTGATGCCGGACAGGGGGCAGAGACCCAGTACTTC	CATSDAGQGAETQYF
TRBV19	TRBJ1-1	13	few	NA	TGTGCCAGTAGAGACCGGGAAAACACTGAAGCTTTCTTT	CASRDRENTEAFF
TRBV29-1	TRBJ1-1	13	many	NA	TGCAGCGGCACGGGGACTTCGAACACTGAAGCTTTCTTT	CSGTGTSNTEAFF
TRBV7-2	TRBJ1-6	17	many	NA	TGTGCCAGCAGCTTAAGCGGGGCAGAGAACTATAATTCACCCCTCCACTTT	CASSLSGAENYNSPLHF
TRBV7-2	TRBJ2-3	15	many	TRBD2	TGTGCCAGCAGTCGAGCGGGAGGACTCACAGATACGCAGTATTTT	CASSRAGGLTDTQYF
TRBV30	TRBJ2-2	15	NA	NA	TGTGCCTGGAGTGTACGGCGGGGGAACACCGGGGAGCTGTTTTTT	CAWSVRRGNTGELFF
TRBV29-1	TRBJ2-3	12	few	NA	TGCAGCGTTGTTTGGAACACAGATACGCAGTATTTT	CSVVWNTDTQYF
TRBV9	TRBJ1-3	16	few	NA	TGTGCCAGCAGCGTAGCCCAGCGGGGTACTGGAAACACCATATATTTT	CASSVAQRGTGNTIYF
TRBV14	TRBJ2-7	16	NA	NA	TGTGCCAGCAGCCAAGTTTCCCCTTCCTCCCCCTACGAGCAGTACTTC	CASSQVSPSSPYEQYF
TRBV20-1	TRBJ1-6	19	many	NA	TGCAGTGCTTCAATTTCGGGACAAAGCTTCAGCTCCTATAATTCACCCCTCCACTTT	CSASISGQSFSSYNSPLHF
TRBV11-2	TRBJ2-5	16	NA	TRBD1	TGTGCCAGCAGCTTAGACTCCCCGACAGGGCGGGAGACCCAGTACTTC	CASSLDSPTGRETQYF
TRBV11-2	TRBJ2-7	15	NA	NA	TGTGCCAGCAGCTACGGGAGTAGTCGGTCCTACGAGCAGTACTTC	CASSYGSSRSYEQYF
TRBV19	TRBJ1-1	13	many	NA	TGTGCCAGTAGTATTTCAGGGAACACTGAAGCTTTCTTT	CASSISGNTEAFF